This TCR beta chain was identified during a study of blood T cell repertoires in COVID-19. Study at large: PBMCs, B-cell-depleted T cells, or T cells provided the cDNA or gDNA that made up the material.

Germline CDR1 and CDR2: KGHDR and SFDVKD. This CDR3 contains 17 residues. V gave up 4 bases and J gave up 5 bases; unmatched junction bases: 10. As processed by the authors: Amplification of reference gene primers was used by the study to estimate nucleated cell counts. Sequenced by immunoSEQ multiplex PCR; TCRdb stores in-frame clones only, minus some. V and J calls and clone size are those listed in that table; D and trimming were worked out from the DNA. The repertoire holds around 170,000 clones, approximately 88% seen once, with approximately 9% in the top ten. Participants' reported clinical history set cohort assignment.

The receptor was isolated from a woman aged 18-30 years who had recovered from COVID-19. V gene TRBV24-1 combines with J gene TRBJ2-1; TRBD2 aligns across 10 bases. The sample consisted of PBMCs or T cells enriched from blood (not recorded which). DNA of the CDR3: TGTGCCACCAGTGAACACCCGGTGCTAGCGGGAGACAATGAGCAGTTCTTC. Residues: CATSEHPVLAGDNEQFF.